One and the same sample provided the 21 T cell receptor beta chains below, sequenced in a study of T cells after posttransplantation cyclophosphamide. Profiled with immunoSEQ multiplex PCR; TCRdb holds only in-frame clones, not every one. This repertoire shows about 15,000 clones, approximately 80% found once; its top ten account for 0.75% to 1%. The sample comprised memory CD4+ T cells sorted from PBMCs. The source is a man aged 50 to 60 in good health, CMV-negative, and a related stem cell transplant donor.

This chain connects TRBV27 to TRBJ1-2, with TRBD1 identical over 7 bases. V shed 6 bases and J 8 bases; nucleotides not matched to a gene: 9. There are 13 residues in the CDR3. Germline loops: CDR1 MNHEY, CDR2 SMNVEV (reference sequence). The CDR3 spells CASRSDRAGGYTF. The CDR3 DNA follows: TGTGCCAGCAGGTCAGACAGGGCCGGCGGCTACACCTTC.

V gene TRBV14 combines with J gene TRBJ2-7; TRBD2 is a possible D gene (5 bases). The CDR3 runs 16 residues. CDR1 and CDR2 (germline): SGHDN, FVKESK. Trimming took 4 bases from V and 2 from J, leaving 18 bases between them. The DNA for the CDR3 is TGTGCCAGCAGCCGAATCCGGGGATCGAAGACCTACGAGCAGTACTTC. Its protein product is CASSRIRGSKTYEQYF.

A remark on this clone: One end of the junction varies from germline; a read error may be responsible. The CDR3 DNA sequence: TGTGCTAGCAGCTCTTCAGCGGGAGGGCCGGGGATTTACAATGAGCAGTTCTTC. Translating it yields CASSSSAGGPGIYNEQFF. This rearrangement joins TRBV7-7 to TRBJ2-1; 10 positions match TRBD2. The CDR3 has 18 residues. Germline lookup yields CDR1 SSHAT and CDR2 FNYEAQ (reference sequence).

This rearrangement joins TRBV7-3 to TRBJ2-3; 8 bases are shared with TRBD2. V lost 2 bases and J lost 4; bases outside the gene matches: 2. The germline CDR1 and CDR2 sequences are SGHTA and FQGTGA. The CDR3 contains 14 residues. The CDR3 DNA follows: TGTGCCAGCAGCTTATACGGGAGGGCAGATACGCAGTATTTT. It yields the protein CASSLYGRADTQYF.

J is TRBJ1-1 and V is TRBV6-1; maybe TRBD1 (5 bases). Germline V CDR1 and CDR2: MNHNS, SASEGT. The CDR3 covers 13 residues. V was pared by 11 bases and J by 1 base, with 14 bases between. CDR3 region: CAGREQANTEAFF. The CDR3, as DNA: TGTGCCGGGCGAGAACAGGCGAACACTGAAGCTTTCTTT.

This rearrangement joins TRBV7-3 to TRBJ2-1, with a tentative D call TRBD1 (5 bases). Germline lookup yields CDR1 SGHTA and CDR2 FQGTGA. Trimming removed 5 bases at V and 3 bases at J, with 11 bases between. The CDR3 extends over 14 amino acids. CDR3 in DNA: TGTGCCAGCAGCCCACGACAGTACTACAATGAGCAGTTCTTC. The encoded protein is CASSPRQYYNEQFF.

This clone has just a few counts. The V gene is TRBV5-5, the J gene TRBJ1-2; unclear D gene. V dropped 0 bases and J dropped 7 bases, with 13 bases sitting between them. Germline CDR1 and CDR2: SGHKS and YYEKEE (reference sequence). The CDR3 has 14 amino acids. In nucleotides, the CDR3 is TGTGCCAGCAGCTTGGCACGCGCTTCAGGTGGCTACACCTTC. Encoded protein: CASSLARASGGYTF. Combining the CDR3 with reference TRBV5-5 and TRBJ1-2 gives the whole variable domain DAGVTQSPTHLIKTRGQQVTLRCSPISGHKSVSWYQQVLGQGPQFIFQYYEKEERGRGNFPDRFSARQFPNYSSELNVNALLLGDSALYLCASSLARASGGYTFGSGTRLTVV.

V usage is TRBV4-3 and J usage is TRBJ2-7; 11 nucleotides align to TRBD2. Per the germline V gene, CDR1 is LGHNA and CDR2 is YSLEER. There are 15 residues in the CDR3. V lost 1 base to trimming and J lost 4 bases; unmatched junction nucleotides: 3. CDR3 in DNA: TGCGCCAGCAGCCAAGGCCTAGCGGGGGGATACGAGCAGTACTTC. Protein sequence: CASSQGLAGGYEQYF.

This clone was counted between two and nine times. The rearrangement uses TRBV9 and TRBJ2-7; D perhaps matches TRBD2 (6 bases). Trimming cost V 4 bases and J 3 bases, with 14 bases left between them. The CDR3 is made up of 14 amino acids. Looked up from germline, CDR1 is SGDLS and CDR2 is YYNGEE. The CDR3 region has the DNA TGTGCCAGCAGCCCGACGGGGGAAAACTACGAGCAGTACTTC. It encodes CASSPTGENYEQYF.

This chain connects TRBV7-2 to TRBJ2-2; no clear D gene. Germline V CDR1 and CDR2: SGHTA, FQGNSA. Trimming pared 1 base from V and 0 bases from J, leaving 6 bases between. CDR3 length: 15 residues. The CDR3 coding sequence is TGTGCCAGCAGCTTAGGGCCCGCGAACACCGGGGAGCTGTTTTTT. It encodes CASSLGPANTGELFF.

The J gene is TRBJ2-5, the V gene TRBV29-1; D is undetermined. The CDR3 is 14 residues long. Between the trimmed V and J ends, which lost 3 bases and 1 base, there was a span of 12 bases. Germline V CDR1 and CDR2: SQVTM, ANQGSEA. CDR3: CSVEPSLSQETQYF. The CDR3 DNA sequence: TGCAGCGTTGAGCCGTCACTATCCCAAGAGACCCAGTACTTC.

The genes are TRBV5-1 and TRBJ2-4; 9 nucleotides agree with TRBD2. Per the germline V gene, CDR1 is SGHRS and CDR2 is YFSETQ. The CDR3 loop spans 16 amino acids. Trimming at V came to 4 bases and at J to 3 bases, leaving 8 bases not matched to a gene. The CDR3 region has the DNA TGCGCCAGCAGCATCCTAGCGGGGCTGGGCAAAAACATTCAGTACTTC. Its protein product is CASSILAGLGKNIQYF. The whole variable domain, remainder taken from reference TRBV5-1 and TRBJ2-4, is KAGVTQTPRYLIKTRGQQVTLSCSPISGHRSVSWYQQTPGQGLQFLFEYFSETQRNKGNFPGRFSGRQFSNSRSEMNVSTLELGDSALYLCASSILAGLGKNIQYFGAGTRLSVL.

The gene calls are TRBV9 and TRBJ2-1, with D perhaps matching TRBD2 (6 bases). The V end lost 7 bases, the J end lost 1 base, and 15 bases lay between the germline ends. The CDR3 runs to 15 residues. Germline loops: CDR1 SGDLS, CDR2 YYNGEE. CDR3 in DNA: TGTGCCAGCGGGGGGTCTCCCCAGTCCTACAATGAGCAGTTCTTC. Translating it yields CASGGSPQSYNEQFF.

The J gene is TRBJ1-2, the V gene TRBV5-1; 8 bases fit TRBD1. Trimming at V came to 7 bases and at J to 8 bases, leaving 13 bases not matched to a gene. This CDR3 has 14 residues. Germline-derived CDR1 and CDR2 are SGHRS and YFSETQ. CDR3 nucleotide sequence: TGCGCCAGCGCGAGAGGGGACAGGAAAGAGGGCTACACCTTC. Residues: CASARGDRKEGYTF.

This sequence joins TRBV7-9 and TRBJ1-2; D call uncertain. The CDR3 contains 14 residues. V gave up 1 base and J gave up 8 bases, with 14 bases separating them. Per germline, CDR1 SEHNR and CDR2 FQNEAQ (reference sequence). CDR3 sequence reads: CASSLGGTKFGYTF. In DNA form, the CDR3 reads TGTGCCAGCAGCTTAGGTGGCACCAAATTCGGCTACACCTTC.

This sequence joins TRBV6-6 and TRBJ1-4, with D perhaps TRBD1 (6 bases). V lost 2 bases and J 4 bases, leaving 8 bases between the germline ends. Germline CDR1 is MNHNY and CDR2 is SVGAGI (reference sequence). The CDR3 is 14 residues long. The CDR3 spells CASSYGQFNEKLFF. The CDR3 region has the DNA TGTGCCAGCAGTTACGGACAGTTTAATGAAAAACTGTTTTTT.

This sequence joins TRBV6-6 and TRBJ1-1, with D unclear. This CDR3 contains 15 residues. Trimming took off 2 bases at V and 1 base at J, with 11 bases between the two ends. Germline V CDR1 and CDR2: MNHNY, SVGAGI (reference sequence). The chain's CDR3 is CASSYGETGNTEAFF. The CDR3, as DNA: TGTGCCAGCAGTTACGGGGAGACGGGGAACACTGAAGCTTTCTTT.

The chain has TRBV9 and TRBJ2-1, with TRBD2 matching over 14 bases. The CDR3 has 15 amino acids. Germline CDR1 reads SGDLS; CDR2 reads YYNGEE. The V gene end was trimmed by 4 bases and the J gene end by 7 bases; junction bases not matched to a gene: 4. The CDR3 DNA sequence: TGTGCCAGCAGCCCCCGGACTAGCGGGAGGAATGAGCAGTTCTTC. Translated: CASSPRTSGRNEQFF.

The V and J genes are TRBV7-8 and TRBJ1-1, with 7 bases aligning to TRBD1. Germline V lookup: CDR1 SGHVS, CDR2 FQNEAQ. The V gene end was trimmed by 4 bases and the J gene end by 1 base; junction bases not matched to a gene: 9. The CDR3 sequence is 16 residues long. The CDR3 reads CASSSKGQIRNTEAFF. As DNA, the CDR3 is TGTGCCAGCAGCTCAAAGGGACAGATAAGGAACACTGAAGCTTTCTTT.

The chain carries TRBV6-6 and TRBJ2-5; D not resolved. Germline lookup yields CDR1 MNHNY and CDR2 SVGAGI (reference sequence). V lost 6 bases and J lost 0, with 2 bases in between. There are 11 residues in the CDR3. The CDR3 protein is CASSYQETQYF. As DNA, the CDR3 is TGTGCCAGCAGCTACCAAGAGACCCAGTACTTC.

V is TRBV5-8 and J is TRBJ2-7; perhaps TRBD1 as D (5 bases). The CDR3 sequence is 14 residues long. The germline gives CDR1 SGHTS, CDR2 YDEGEE. The V end was cut by 5 bases, the J end by 2 bases, with 14 bases between. The CDR3 sequence is CASRPWTRAYEQYF. The CDR3 coding sequence is TGTGCCAGCAGACCCTGGACAAGAGCCTACGAGCAGTACTTC.